This is a list of T cell receptor beta chains from one sample in a study of T-cell memory formation after mild COVID-19. MiXCR was run by TCRdb on the 5' RACE reads, yielding one entry per CDR3 protein. Altogether roughly 600,000 distinct CDR3 sequences are present, about 20% being singletons, with the ten largest covering about 12%. The sample was PBMCs or a T cell subset sorted from them (not recorded which). These receptors were taken from an adult woman who had mild COVID-19 (a few samples of this study predate the infection). Cell type and time point are not known. CDR3s include the opening cysteine and the closing phenylalanine or tryptophan. The D gene is left open where the match is weak. Some rows have no size entry. The others give once, few or many, or a class for an expanded clone.

size	D	V	length	J	DNA	CDR3
.	TRBD1	TRBV20-1	15	TRBJ2-7	TGCAGTGCTTCAACAGGGGGCCCTACCTCCTACGAGCAGTACTTC	CSASTGGPTSYEQYF
.	TRBD2	TRBV24-1	18	TRBJ2-1	TGTGCCACCAGTGATTTTAGTCGGAGCGGGGAATCCTACAATGAGCAGTTCTTC	CATSDFSRSGESYNEQFF
.	.	TRBV29-1	13	TRBJ1-2	TGCAGCGGCGGCGGGGGAACACTCTATGGCTACACCTTC	CSGGGGTLYGYTF
few	.	TRBV5-8	15	TRBJ1-4	TGTGCCAGCAGCTTTGGTTGGCGGATGAATGAAAAACTGTTTTTT	CASSFGWRMNEKLFF
.	.	TRBV6-2/TRBV6-3	12	TRBJ1-3	TGTGCCAGCAAGACCTCTGGAAACACCATATATTTT	CASKTSGNTIYF
.	.	TRBV20-1	13	TRBJ1-2	TGCAGTGCTAGAGATGCGGGCCGATATGGCTACACCTTC	CSARDAGRYGYTF
few	.	TRBV29-1	14	TRBJ1-1	TGCAGCGTTGCTTATAGGGAGGTAAGCACTGAAGCTTTCTTT	CSVAYREVSTEAFF
few	.	TRBV5-5	12	TRBJ1-6	TGTGCCAGCAGGCAGGGGAATTCACCCCTCCACTTT	CASRQGNSPLHF
many	.	TRBV27	14	TRBJ2-2	TGTGCCAGCAGTTTAGCAGGGTACAGCGGGGAGCTGTTTTTT	CASSLAGYSGELFF
few	.	TRBV3-1	12	TRBJ2-5	TGTGCCAGCAGCCAAGAAGTGCAGACCCAGTACTTC	CASSQEVQTQYF
.	TRBD1	TRBV12-3/TRBV12-4	13	TRBJ1-1	TGTGCCAGCACCAAAGACAGGGGCTATGAAGCTTTCTTT	CASTKDRGYEAFF
.	.	TRBV3-1	16	TRBJ2-5	TGTGCCAGCAGCCAAGAGGTCGCGGGGGCGAAAGAGACCCAGTACTTC	CASSQEVAGAKETQYF
.	TRBD1	TRBV11-2	15	TRBJ1-2	TGTGCCAGCAGCTTCCGGACAGGGGTTGACTATGGCTACACCTTC	CASSFRTGVDYGYTF
.	.	TRBV29-1	13	TRBJ1-1	TGCAGCGTTGAGAACAGGGCGAACACTGAAGCTTTCTTT	CSVENRANTEAFF
few	.	TRBV19	15	TRBJ2-1	TGTGCCAGTAGTATAATGGGGGGTCGGGACAATGAGCAGTTCTTC	CASSIMGGRDNEQFF
.	.	TRBV9	15	TRBJ2-7	TGTGCCAGCAGCCCCACGAGAGGGCACACCTACGAGCAGTACTTC	CASSPTRGHTYEQYF
few	.	TRBV4-2	14	TRBJ2-1	TGTGCCAGCAGCCAATCGCTAGGGGAGAATGAGCAGTTCTTC	CASSQSLGENEQFF
.	.	TRBV28	14	TRBJ2-1	TGTGCCAGCACCCTGGGAGGAGTCTACAATGAGCAGTTCTTC	CASTLGGVYNEQFF
few	TRBD2	TRBV24-1	16	TRBJ2-3	TGTGCCACCAGTGATTTGGGGCTAGCGGGAACAGATACGCAGTATTTT	CATSDLGLAGTDTQYF
many	.	TRBV24-1	15	TRBJ2-5	TGTGCCACCAGTGATTTGCAGGACGGAGAAGAGACCCAGTACTTC	CATSDLQDGEETQYF
.	.	TRBV20-1	14	TRBJ2-1	TGCAGTGCTAGCACCGGGGGACGATACAATGAGCAGTTCTTC	CSASTGGRYNEQFF
.	.	TRBV19	16	TRBJ2-2	TGTGCCAGTAGTCAGAAACGGGGGCTAGCCACCGGGGAGCTGTTTTTT	CASSQKRGLATGELFF
.	.	TRBV6-6	18	TRBJ2-7	TGTGCCAGCAGTTACCCCCGGGAGACAGGGACAGCAAAAAGCGAGCAGTACTTC	CASSYPRETGTAKSEQYF
many	.	TRBV12-3/TRBV12-4	15	TRBJ2-1	TGTGCCAGCAGCGAGACGGGGTGGGCCTACAATGAGCAGTTCTTC	CASSETGWAYNEQFF
.	TRBD2	TRBV18	14	TRBJ2-7	TGTGCCAGCTCACCGGCTAGCGGGATATCCGAGCAGTACTTC	CASSPASGISEQYF
many	TRBD2	TRBV7-3	16	TRBJ2-3	TGTGCCAGCAGCTTGGGACTAGCGTCTAGCACAGATACGCAGTATTTT	CASSLGLASSTDTQYF
few	.	TRBV12-3/TRBV12-4	13	TRBJ1-1	TGTGCCAGCAGTTTATTGGGGGACACTGAAGCTTTCTTT	CASSLLGDTEAFF
.	TRBD2	TRBV20-1	15	TRBJ2-5	TGCAGTGCTAGAGCGATCGGGAGGGCACAAGAGACCCAGTACTTC	CSARAIGRAQETQYF
few	.	TRBV4-1	16	TRBJ2-2	TGCGCCAGCAGCCATCGGACAGAAGCGAACACCGGGGAGCTGTTTTTT	CASSHRTEANTGELFF
.	TRBD2	TRBV19	14	TRBJ2-7	TGTGCCAGTAGTATAACTACTAGCGTCTACGAGCAGTACTTC	CASSITTSVYEQYF
.	TRBD2	TRBV9	19	TRBJ2-1	TGTGCCAGCAGCTCTAGCGGGGGGGGTTCGGGTGGTTCCTACAATGAGCAGTTCTTC	CASSSSGGGSGGSYNEQFF
few	.	TRBV12-3/TRBV12-4	12	TRBJ1-1	TGTGCCAGCAGTGAATCAATTCGAGAAGCTTTCTTT	CASSESIREAFF
.	.	TRBV4-2	14	TRBJ1-1	TGTGCCAGCAGCCAGGGACCTATGGAAACTGAAGCTTTCTTT	CASSQGPMETEAFF
many	.	TRBV11-2	14	TRBJ2-7	TGTGCCAGCAGCTTGACAGGAGGTACCTACGAGCAGTACTTC	CASSLTGGTYEQYF
.	.	TRBV9	14	TRBJ2-7	TGTGCCAGCAGCGTAGAGATAGACTCCTACGAGCAGTACTTC	CASSVEIDSYEQYF
.	.	TRBV6-5	11	TRBJ1-2	TGTGCCAGCGGGTTTGACTATGGCTACACCTTC	CASGFDYGYTF
.	TRBD2	TRBV20-1	15	TRBJ2-1	TGCAGTGCCCTCACAGCGGGAGGGTACTACAATGAGCAGTTCTTC	CSALTAGGYYNEQFF
.	.	TRBV7-6	15	TRBJ2-1	TGTGCCAGCAGCTACCGGGGGGCCCCCCACAATGAGCAGTTCTTC	CASSYRGAPHNEQFF
.	.	TRBV7-2	13	TRBJ2-3	TGTGCCAGCAGCTTCGAGTGGACAGATACGCAGTATTTT	CASSFEWTDTQYF
many	.	TRBV3-1	14	TRBJ2-7	TGTGCCAGCAGCCAGAACAGGCTATCCTACGAGCAGTACTTC	CASSQNRLSYEQYF
few	.	TRBV5-1	12	TRBJ2-3	TGCGCCAGCAAGGCCAGCTCAGATACGCAGTATTTT	CASKASSDTQYF
.	.	TRBV6-5	15	TRBJ1-5	TGTGCCAGCAGTTACGACAGGTGGGGGAATCAGCCCCAGCATTTT	CASSYDRWGNQPQHF
.	.	TRBV11-2	15	TRBJ2-4	TGTGCCAGCAGCTTAGTGGGTGGGCCTCCCAACATTCAGTACTTC	CASSLVGGPPNIQYF
.	TRBD2	TRBV20-1	15	TRBJ2-7	TGCAGTGCCATCAACCGCGGGAGGGGAGCGTCGGAGCAGTACTTC	CSAINRGRGASEQYF
.	TRBD1	TRBV12-3/TRBV12-4	14	TRBJ1-2	TGTGCCAGCACTCGCAGGGGGTCGAACTATGGCTACACCTTC	CASTRRGSNYGYTF